The 18 T cell receptor beta chains listed next were all sequenced from one sample in a study of PD-1 and CTLA-4 blockade in melanoma. The protocol was immunoSEQ multiplex PCR, while the TCRdb copy is restricted to in-frame clones and leaves out a portion. The sample includes some 11,000 clones, roughly 82% of them seen just once. The sample was CD8+ T cells from peripheral blood, taken from a patient given anti-PD-1 treatment. The receptors were gathered from a human donor with melanoma.

The chain uses TRBV4-3 and TRBJ1-2; possible D gene TRBD1, 6 bases. This CDR3 has 15 amino acids. CDR1 and CDR2 from the germline V gene are LGHNA and YSLEER. V was pared by 3 bases and J by 6 bases, with 17 bases between. CDR3 in amino acids: CASSQERGGANGYTF. The CDR3 DNA is TGCGCCAGCAGCCAGGAGCGGGGGGGGGCGAATGGCTACACCTTC.

J is TRBJ2-7 and V is TRBV4-3; TRBD1 agrees at 9 bases. CDR3 size: 15 residues. The junction had 2 bases not matched to a gene; V was cut back by 0 bases and J by 2 bases. Germline CDR1 and CDR2: LGHNA and YSLEER. The CDR3 region has the DNA TGCGCCAGCAGCCAAGAAAACAGGGGGCCCTACGAGCAGTACTTC. This sequence encodes CASSQENRGPYEQYF.

The chain is built from TRBV9 and TRBJ2-4; unclear D gene. V shed 0 bases and J shed 5 bases, with 12 bases lying between them. Germline V CDR1 and CDR2: SGDLS, YYNGEE. The CDR3 covers 15 residues. The chain's CDR3 is CASSVAPSFQNIQYF. CDR3 nucleotide sequence: TGTGCCAGCAGCGTAGCTCCTAGTTTCCAAAACATTCAGTACTTC.

This chain connects TRBV7-9 to TRBJ2-5; 8 bases are a match to TRBD2. The V gene end was trimmed by 0 bases and the J gene end by 5 bases; junction bases not matched to a gene: 5. This CDR3 has 15 amino acids. Germline loops: CDR1 SEHNR, CDR2 FQNEAQ (reference sequence). CDR3 sequence (DNA): TGTGCCAGCAGCTTAGCGACTAGCGACGGGGAGACCCAGTACTTC. It codes for CASSLATSDGETQYF.

The genes are TRBV6-5 and TRBJ1-6; no reliable D call. The CDR3 has 13 amino acids. The V and J ends lost 6 bases and 8 bases respectively, with 11 bases between them. The V gene's germline CDR1 is MNHEY and CDR2 SVGAGI. The CDR3 loop reads CASRLTSHSPLHF. In DNA form, the CDR3 reads TGTGCCAGCAGGTTGACCTCCCATTCACCCCTCCACTTT.

This clone was seen a few times. The rearrangement links TRBV15 to TRBJ2-2, with 13 bases aligning to TRBD2. V trimming: 1 base; J trimming: 4 bases; junction bases outside the gene matches: 9. CDR3 length: 19 residues. From germline, CDR1 is LNHNV and CDR2 YYDKDF (reference sequence). The CDR3 region is CATSRVLAGGLSGTGELFF. DNA of the CDR3: TGTGCCACCAGCAGAGTACTAGCGGGGGGGCTTTCGGGCACCGGGGAGCTGTTTTTT.

This clone qualifies as medium-sized. This sequence joins TRBV7-2 and TRBJ2-1; 9 bases align to TRBD1. CDR1 is SGHTA, CDR2 FQGNSA, per germline. This CDR3 has 14 amino acids. With 3 bases clipped from V and 7 bases from J, the junction kept 4 bases outside the gene matches. This chain's CDR3 is CASSFGQGLNEQFF. The CDR3 nucleotides read TGTGCCAGCAGCTTCGGACAGGGGTTGAATGAGCAGTTCTTC.

This chain uses TRBV6-1 with TRBJ2-2; D is unresolved. With 1 base removed from V and 0 bases from J, the gap between germline ends came to 15 bases. This CDR3 contains 18 residues. Per germline, CDR1 MNHNS and CDR2 SASEGT. DNA for the CDR3: TGTGCCAGCAGTGAAGTAGTCTGGCATGGCCCGAACACCGGGGAGCTGTTTTTT. This sequence encodes CASSEVVWHGPNTGELFF.

V gene TRBV11-3 combines with J gene TRBJ2-7; 9 bases fit TRBD1. The V gene end was trimmed by 6 bases and the J gene end by 3 bases; junction bases not matched to a gene: 3. The CDR3 extends over 13 amino acids. Looked up from germline, CDR1 is SGHNT and CDR2 is YENEEA. CDR3 region: CASRDRGGYEQYF. The CDR3 nucleotides are TGTGCCAGCAGGGACAGGGGAGGCTACGAGCAGTACTTC. Full variable domain (remainder filled in from reference TRBV11-3 and TRBJ2-7): EAGVVQSPRYKIIEKKQPVAFWCNPISGHNTLYWYLQNLGQGPELLIRYENEEAVDDSQLPKDRFSAERLKGVDSTLKIQPAELGDSAVYLCASRDRGGYEQYFGPGTRLTVT.

The chain carries TRBV11-3 and TRBJ2-5; D possibly corresponds to TRBD2 (5 bases). This CDR3 is 16 amino acids long. V lost 1 base and J lost 2, with 14 bases in between. Germline CDR1 is SGHNT and CDR2 is YENEEA. CDR3 protein: CASSLGAGTKQETQYF. The CDR3 nucleotides read TGTGCCAGCAGCTTAGGGGCGGGCACTAAGCAAGAGACCCAGTACTTC.

This clone was found a few times. The gene calls are TRBV5-6 and TRBJ1-2; unclear D gene. V was clipped by 1 base and J by 5 bases, with 3 bases between them. Germline-derived CDR1 and CDR2 are SGHDT and YYEEEE. CDR3 size: 11 residues. The CDR3, as DNA: TGTGCCAGCAGCTTGAGTTATGGCTACACCTTC. Amino acids: CASSLSYGYTF.

V is TRBV19 and J is TRBJ2-5; D is unresolved. Per the germline V gene, CDR1 is LNHDA and CDR2 is SQIVND (reference sequence). V was clipped by 5 bases and J by 2 bases, with 9 bases between them. This CDR3 is 13 amino acids long. The CDR3 is CASSHRPQETQYF. In DNA, the CDR3 is TGTGCCAGTAGTCACCGGCCGCAAGAGACCCAGTACTTC.

The J gene is TRBJ2-2, the V gene TRBV19; D is undetermined. The CDR3 is made up of 14 amino acids. Germline V CDR1 and CDR2: LNHDA, SQIVND (reference sequence). V lost 2 bases, J lost 1 base, and 5 bases lay in between. In nucleotides, the CDR3 is TGTGCCAGTAGTATATCACTGAACACCGGGGAGCTGTTTTTT. It codes for CASSISLNTGELFF.

The chain has TRBV13 and TRBJ2-7; either TRBD1 or TRBD2 may supply D (5 bases each). The V gene's germline CDR1 is PRHDT and CDR2 FYEKMQ (reference sequence). The V end lost 5 bases, the J end lost 0 bases, and 14 bases lay between the germline ends. This CDR3 contains 15 residues. The CDR3 here is CASSVGTRSSYEQYF. The CDR3 DNA follows: TGTGCCAGCAGCGTTGGGACCCGAAGCTCCTACGAGCAGTACTTC.

This chain links TRBV13 with TRBJ2-7; no clear D gene. The CDR3 is 11 amino acids. V shed 1 base and J shed 5 bases, with 3 bases lying between them. Per the germline V gene, CDR1 is PRHDT and CDR2 is FYEKMQ (reference sequence). Here the CDR3 reads CASSLDHEQYF. The CDR3 nucleotides read TGTGCCAGCAGCTTAGACCACGAGCAGTACTTC. Together with reference TRBV13 and TRBJ2-7, the CDR3 gives the full variable domain: AAGVIQSPRHLIKEKRETATLKCYPIPRHDTVYWYQQGPGQDPQFLISFYEKMQSDKGSIPDRFSAQQFSDYHSELNMSSLELGDSALYFCASSLDHEQYFGPGTRLTVT.

V gene TRBV2 combines with J gene TRBJ2-1, with TRBD2 matching 14 bases. The trim removed 9 bases at V and 8 bases at J, leaving 6 bases unmatched. The CDR3 spans 14 residues. Germline V gene sequence: CDR1 SNHLY, CDR2 FYNNEI. In DNA, the CDR3 is TGTGCCAGAACGACTAGCGGGGGGGCAGATGAGCAGTTCTTC. Residues: CARTTSGGADEQFF.

Remarks on this clone: The junction does not match germline at one end; this may be a read error. The chain links TRBV7-7 to TRBJ2-1; 10 positions match TRBD2. The CDR3 totals 15 residues. Germline CDR1 reads SSHAT; CDR2 reads FNYEAQ (reference sequence). The CDR3 sequence is CASSPGTSAYNEQFF. The CDR3 DNA is TGTGCTAGCAGTCCCGGGACTAGCGCTTACAATGAGCAGTTCTTC. The full variable domain, completed using reference TRBV7-7 and TRBJ2-1, is GAGVSQSPRYKVTKRGQDVTLRCDPISSHATLYWYQQALGQGPEFLTYFNYEAQPDKSGLPSDRFSAERPEGSISTLTIQRTEQRDSAMYRCASSPGTSAYNEQFFGPGTRLTVL.

The chain employs TRBV6-1 and TRBJ1-5; D may be TRBD1 (5 bases). The CDR3 is 13 residues long. V was cut by 3 bases and J by 4 bases, with 7 bases left in between. CDR1 is MNHNS, CDR2 SASEGT, per germline. CDR3 residues: CASSDQGNQPQHF. The CDR3 DNA reads TGTGCCAGCAGTGACCAGGGAAATCAGCCCCAGCATTTT.